The 28 T cell receptor beta chains below were found in one sample sequenced in a study of tumor-infiltrating lymphocytes in primary liver carcinoma. They got blood RNA out of unsorted whole blood and also pulled out germline DNA. The input was approximately 0.45 ug total RNA; TCR beta cDNA was made from it with a constant-region primer. A slightly modified ARM-PCR protocol with three nested multiplex PCR rounds produced these TCR beta libraries. It was with TRBV1-TRBV30 forward primers and a C-beta reverse primer that the first two PCR rounds were run, at roughly 9 cycles each. In TCRdb, the multiplex PCR reads were re-called with MiXCR into one record per CDR3 protein. The sample records fewer than 350,000 distinct CDR3 sequences, about 62% being singletons. The material sequenced was peripheral blood. These receptors all come from a man aged 40-50 years with primary liver carcinoma and hepatitis B virus infection.

In its sample, this clonotype was seen many times. The chain links TRBV29-1 to TRBJ2-1; D unresolved. Per germline, CDR1 SQVTM and CDR2 ANQGSEA. CDR3 length equals 11 residues. Trimming stripped 8 bases from V and 9 bases from J, with 14 bases between. As DNA, the CDR3 is TGCAGCCCAATTGTGTTCGGTGAGCAGTTCTTC. This gives the protein CSPIVFGEQFF.

This clonotype has just a few counts. Germline and junction disagree at one end, which may indicate a read error. The V and J genes are TRBV11-3 and TRBJ1-1; D ambiguous. The CDR3 consists of 14 residues. Germline V gene data show CDR1 as SGHNT and CDR2 as YENEEA. The CDR3 spells CASSLNSLETEAFF. CDR3 DNA: TGTGCCAGCAGCTTAAACAGTCTTGAGACTGAAGCTTTCTTC.

Comments on this clonotype: One junction end disagrees with the germline gene, perhaps due to a read error. This chain uses TRBV6-1 with TRBJ2-1, with TRBD2 as a possible D gene (6 bases). Per the germline V gene, CDR1 is MNHNS and CDR2 is SASEGT. The CDR3 has 16 residues. Here the CDR3 reads CDSSLTRGLSLDEQFF. CDR3 nucleotides: TGTGACAGCAGTCTTACGCGGGGTCTCTCCCTCGATGAGCAGTTCTTC.

Note on this clonotype: Compared with germline, one end of the junction differs, possibly owing to a read error. The chain has TRBV11-1 and TRBJ2-3; TRBD2 might be the D (5 bases). From germline, CDR1 is SGHAT and CDR2 FQDESV (reference sequence). This CDR3 has 13 amino acids. CDR3 coding DNA: TGCGCCAGCGGCTTGGAGAGTACAGATACGCAATATTTT. It yields the protein CASGLESTDTQYF.

Only one count was recorded for this clonotype. A much larger clone lies one base from this, so it may be a read error. The chain couples TRBV6-2 or TRBV6-3 to TRBJ1-2; D possibly corresponds to TRBD1 (5 bases). This CDR3 is 16 amino acids long. Trimming removed 0 bases at V and 7 bases at J, with 18 bases between. Germline CDR1 reads MNHEY; CDR2 reads SVGEGT. CDR3: CASSYSTNGAVSGYTF. CDR3 nucleotide sequence: TGTGCCAGCAGTTACTCGACGAACGGGGCCGTGAGTGGCTACACCTTC.

This clonotype has ten or more counts. The rearrangement links TRBV5-5 to TRBJ1-5; TRBD1 is a possible D gene (5 bases). V lost 4 bases, J lost 4 bases, and 12 bases lay in between. CDR1 is SGHKS and CDR2 is YYEKEE in the germline V gene (reference sequence). The CDR3 extends over 14 amino acids. The CDR3 here is CASSRAGGNQPQHF. The CDR3 DNA follows: TGTGCCAGCAGCCGAGCGGGGGGGAATCAGCCCCAGCATTTT.

This clonotype was found many times. The V gene is TRBV6-2 or TRBV6-3, the J gene TRBJ2-3, with D perhaps matching TRBD2 (6 bases). V lost 8 bases and J lost 1, with 19 bases in between. The length of the CDR3 is 16 residues. CDR1 MNHEY and CDR2 SVGEGT come from the germline V gene. CDR3 amino acids: CASLAGWAPGTDTQYF. In DNA form, the CDR3 reads TGTGCCAGCCTCGCGGGGTGGGCGCCGGGCACAGATACGCAGTATTTT.

To note about this clonotype: An end of the junction does not agree with germline; a read error may underlie this. The chain is built from TRBV4-2 and TRBJ2-4; tentatively, D is TRBD1 or TRBD2 (5 bases each). Germline loops: CDR1 LGHNA, CDR2 YNFKEQ. CDR3 length: 15 residues. The CDR3 loop reads CTSRVRDVGINNQYF. In DNA, the CDR3 is TGCACCAGCAGGGTTAGGGACGTAGGGATAAACAATCAGTACTTC.

On this clonotype itself: This may stem from a read error, because a much larger clone lies one nucleotide away. The chain couples TRBV5-4 to TRBJ2-7; the match to TRBD1 covers 7 bases. The CDR3 extends over 14 amino acids. Per the germline V gene, CDR1 is SGHNT and CDR2 is YYREEE (reference sequence). CDR3 coding DNA: TGTGTCAGCAGCTTGATAGGGTCAGGGGGCGAGCAGTACTTC. Translated: CVSSLIGSGGEQYF.

Comments on this clonotype: A junction end diverges from the germline sequence, so it may reflect a read error. The chain employs TRBV30 and TRBJ2-7; tentative D call: TRBD1 (6 bases). Germline V gene lookup returns CDR1 GTSNPN and CDR2 SVGIG (reference sequence). The CDR3 has 17 residues. The CDR3 spells CACRVPGVAQSSYERYF. Here the CDR3 DNA reads TGTGCCTGCCGGGTTCCAGGGGTAGCGCAGAGCTCCTACGAGCGGTACTTC.

On this clonotype itself: One end of the junction fails to match germline, which may point to a read error. The rearrangement uses TRBV6-5 and TRBJ2-1; D may be TRBD2 (6 bases). The CDR3 totals 16 residues. Germline CDR1 reads MNHEY; CDR2 reads SVGAGI. CDR3 in DNA: TGTGCCAGCAGTTACTGGCGGGGAGCCCTAACTAATGGGCAGTTCTTC. Encoded protein: CASSYWRGALTNGQFF.

This clonotype was found once. The junction differs from germline at one of its ends, possibly a read error. This chain uses TRBV29-1 with TRBJ1-2; tentatively, D is TRBD1 (5 bases). In germline, CDR1 is SQVTM, CDR2 ANQGSEA. The CDR3 sequence is 14 residues long. CDR3 region: CSVRAGGEEDGYTF. Here the CDR3 DNA reads TGCAGCGTTAGGGCGGGGGGGGAAGAGGATGGCTACACTTTC.

This clonotype was counted ten times or more. The chain carries TRBV7-8 and TRBJ2-1, with TRBD2 identical over 12 bases. V was pared by 4 bases and J by 6 bases, with 7 bases of the junction left unmatched. The CDR3 runs 16 residues. Germline V CDR1 and CDR2: SGHVS, FQNEAQ. The DNA of the CDR3 is TGTGCCAGCAGCTCGGAGAGACTAGCGGGAGCCAATGAGCAGTTCTTC. This codes for CASSSERLAGANEQFF.

Remarks on this clonotype: Because the CDR3 is missing its conserved closing phenylalanine or tryptophan, this is likely a read error. The V call is TRBV5-5, the J call TRBJ2-1; TRBD1 might be the D (5 bases). This CDR3 region has 13 residues. Trimming removed 0 bases from V and 10 bases from J, with 11 bases in between. Germline V CDR1 and CDR2: SGHKS, YYEKEE (reference sequence). The CDR3 here is CASSLAGNSEQFL. The CDR3 region has the DNA TGTGCCAGCAGCTTGGCAGGGAATTCGGAGCAGTTCCTC.

This clonotype was seen just once. One end of the junction fails to match germline, which may point to a read error. The gene calls are TRBV20-1 and TRBJ2-3; maybe TRBD1 (5 bases). Germline values: CDR1 DFQATT, CDR2 SNEGSKA (reference sequence). The CDR3 spans 13 residues. The CDR3 DNA reads TGCAGTGCTAGTGTTCCTGGGGCAGATACGCGGTATTTT. Its protein product is CSASVPGADTRYF.

This clonotype was seen more than once but under ten times. The chain combines TRBV11-2 with TRBJ1-5, with D possibly matching TRBD1 (6 bases). Trimming left V 5 bases short and J 6 bases short, with 11 bases between. Germline V gene data show CDR1 as SGHAT and CDR2 as FQNNGV. CDR3 size: 13 residues. The CDR3: CASSPGQSQPQHF. The CDR3 nucleotides are TGTGCCAGCAGCCCCGGACAGAGTCAGCCCCAGCATTTT.

The rearrangement links TRBV11-2 to TRBJ2-3; TRBD2 agrees at 12 bases. The germline CDR1 and CDR2 sequences are SGHAT and FQNNGV. The CDR3 loop spans 16 amino acids. The trim removed 8 bases at V and 2 bases at J, leaving 8 bases unmatched. CDR3 sequence (DNA): TGTGCCAGCGACTTATGGACTAGCGGGACCACAGATACGCAGTATTTT. It encodes CASDLWTSGTTDTQYF.

As regards this clonotype: The junction shows a germline mismatch at one end, possibly a read error. The chain carries TRBV11-1 and TRBJ2-7, with TRBD2 matching over 9 bases. The CDR3 covers 17 residues. Germline loops: CDR1 SGHAT, CDR2 FQDESV (reference sequence). The CDR3 DNA sequence: TGTGTCAGCAGCCGTCCTGCCTTAGCGGGAGCCAGCTACGAGCAGCACTTC. As protein: CVSSRPALAGASYEQHF.

Worth noting for this clonotype: Germline is not matched at one junction end, which may reflect a read error. J is TRBJ2-3 and V is TRBV11-1; D gene unclear. Germline CDR1 reads SGHAT; CDR2 reads FQDESV (reference sequence). The CDR3 spans 13 residues. The CDR3 DNA reads TGTGCCAACAGCTTATCCCCGGACGATATGCAGTATTTT. Protein product: CANSLSPDDMQYF.

This clonotype came up many times. In nucleotides, the CDR3 is TGCAGCGTTGTTTTCTACGAGCAGTACTTC. The encoded protein is CSVVFYEQYF. The J gene is TRBJ2-7, the V gene TRBV29-1; D gene uncertain. Per germline, CDR1 SQVTM and CDR2 ANQGSEA. With 4 bases removed from V and 3 bases from J, the gap between germline ends came to 4 bases. The CDR3 is 10 amino acids.

With regard to this clonotype: A read error is possible here, since a much larger clone lies one base away. The chain employs TRBV14 and TRBJ2-1; D gene ambiguous. The germline gives CDR1 SGHDN, CDR2 FVKESK. The CDR3 sequence is 11 residues long. This CDR3 is CVSSQVREQFF. The CDR3 DNA sequence: TGTGTCAGCAGCCAAGTGAGGGAGCAGTTCTTC. Filled out from reference TRBV14 and TRBJ2-1, the complete variable domain reads EAGVTQFPSHSVIEKGQTVTLRCDPISGHDNLYWYRRVMGKEIKFLLHFVKESKQDESGMPNNRFLAERTGGTYSTLKVQPAELEDSGVYFCVSSQVREQFFGPGTRLTVL.

Comment on this clonotype: A much larger clone is a single base away; this may be a read error. V usage is TRBV29-1 and J usage is TRBJ2-5; D ambiguous. CDR1 SQVTM and CDR2 ANQGSEA come from the germline V gene. The germline V and J ends were trimmed by 4 bases and 5 bases, with 11 bases remaining between them. The CDR3 extends over 12 amino acids. Here the CDR3 DNA reads TGCAGCGTTGGAACTCTCAGGGAGACCCAGTACTTC. Translating gives CSVGTLRETQYF.

The rearrangement uses TRBV6-1 and TRBJ2-2; possible D gene TRBD1, 5 bases. The CDR3 spans 13 residues. V lost 11 bases, J lost 8 bases, and 18 bases lay in between. In germline, CDR1 is MNHNS, CDR2 SASEGT. CDR3 bases: TGTGCCGTCGAGCCACTTAGGACAGGGGAGCTGTTTTTT. This sequence encodes CAVEPLRTGELFF.

As concerns this clonotype: A much larger clone differs by one base, so this may be a read error. The V call is TRBV30, the J call TRBJ2-4; 9 bases line up with TRBD1. Per germline, CDR1 GTSNPN and CDR2 SVGIG (reference sequence). V lost 0 bases and J lost 12; bases outside the gene matches: 9. This CDR3 is built from 14 residues. The CDR3 loop is CAWSVLGTGTTQYF. As DNA, the CDR3 is TGTGCCTGGAGTGTACTCGGGACAGGGACCACTCAGTACTTC.

For this clonotype: A much larger clonotype is one base distant, so this may be a read error. This sequence joins TRBV5-1 and TRBJ2-1, with D hard to call. The CDR3 spans 17 residues. Germline CDR1 and CDR2: SGHRS and YFSETQ. This chain's CDR3 is CASILEWGLLTYNEQFF. The DNA for the CDR3 is TGCGCCAGCATCTTGGAGTGGGGTCTTCTGACTTACAATGAGCAGTTCTTC. Together with reference TRBV5-1 and TRBJ2-1, the CDR3 gives the full variable domain: KAGVTQTPRYLIKTRGQQVTLSCSPISGHRSVSWYQQTPGQGLQFLFEYFSETQRNKGNFPGRFSGRQFSNSRSEMNVSTLELGDSALYLCASILEWGLLTYNEQFFGPGTRLTVL.

Concerning this clonotype: A much larger clone differs by one base, so this may be a read error. This chain links TRBV4-1 with TRBJ2-6; 9 nucleotides line up with TRBD1. There are 18 residues in the CDR3. Germline V gives CDR1 MGHRA, CDR2 YSYEKL. CDR3 region: CATSQPGQGVGGANVLTF. CDR3 DNA sequence: TGCGCCACCAGCCAACCGGGACAGGGTGTCGGAGGGGCCAACGTCCTGACTTTC.

In the case of this clonotype: One end of the junction varies from germline; a read error may be responsible. CDR3 in amino acids: CASSPLYAGAVYEQYF. The CDR3 DNA reads as TGTGCAAGCAGTCCCCTCTATGCGGGAGCGGTCTACGAGCAGTACTTC. V and J are TRBV28 and TRBJ2-7; 7 bases are shared with TRBD2. Germline CDR1 and CDR2: MDHEN and SYDVKM. The CDR3 runs to 16 residues.

As for this clonotype: One junction end disagrees with the germline gene, perhaps due to a read error. This chain uses TRBV6-2 or TRBV6-3 with TRBJ1-2; D is unclear. Germline V gene data show CDR1 as MNHEY and CDR2 as SVGEGT. The CDR3 runs to 12 residues. The CDR3 is CVSSHGVGGYTF. DNA for the CDR3: TGTGTCAGCAGCCATGGGGTCGGCGGCTACACCTTC.